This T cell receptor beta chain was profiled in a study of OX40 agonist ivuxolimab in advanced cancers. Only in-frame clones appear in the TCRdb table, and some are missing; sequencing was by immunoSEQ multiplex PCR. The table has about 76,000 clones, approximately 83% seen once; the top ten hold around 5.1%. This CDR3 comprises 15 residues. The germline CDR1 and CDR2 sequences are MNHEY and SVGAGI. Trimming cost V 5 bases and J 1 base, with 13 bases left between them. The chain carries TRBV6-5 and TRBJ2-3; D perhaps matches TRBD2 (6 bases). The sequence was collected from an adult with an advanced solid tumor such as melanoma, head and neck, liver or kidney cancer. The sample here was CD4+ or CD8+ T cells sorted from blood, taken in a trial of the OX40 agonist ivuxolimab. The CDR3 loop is CASSTRERGTDTQYF. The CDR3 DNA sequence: TGTGCCAGCAGTACACGGGAGAGGGGCACAGATACGCAGTATTTT.